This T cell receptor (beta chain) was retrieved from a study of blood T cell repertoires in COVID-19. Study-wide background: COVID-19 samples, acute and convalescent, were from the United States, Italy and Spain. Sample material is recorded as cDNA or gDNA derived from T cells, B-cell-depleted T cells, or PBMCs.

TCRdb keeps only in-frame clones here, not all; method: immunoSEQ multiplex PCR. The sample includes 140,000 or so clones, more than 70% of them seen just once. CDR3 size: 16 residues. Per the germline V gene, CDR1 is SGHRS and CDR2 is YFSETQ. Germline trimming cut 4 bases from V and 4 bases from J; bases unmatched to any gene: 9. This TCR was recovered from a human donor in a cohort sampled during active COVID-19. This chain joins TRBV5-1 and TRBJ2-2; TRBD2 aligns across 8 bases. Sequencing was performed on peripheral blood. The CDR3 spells CASSPRTSSGTGELFF. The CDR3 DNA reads TGCGCCAGCAGCCCTAGGACTAGCTCGGGCACCGGGGAGCTGTTTTTT.